What follows are 19 T cell receptor beta chains derived from one specimen sequenced in a study of blood T cells in healthy people across ages. Next came a second PCR, run for about 7 to 12 cycles, which used a sample-barcoded 5' primer along with a J-beta primer mix. TCRdb called the 5' RACE reads again in MiXCR, with one record for every CDR3 protein. There are roughly 700,000 distinct CDR3 sequences in the sample; roughly 25% occur only once, and 9.4% lies in the top ten. These sequences were also reported in another study, on T cells of mothers and their children.

The sequencing sample was made of blood. The source of these receptors is a boy under 18 in good health.

V gene TRBV14 combines with J gene TRBJ2-5; the D gene is possibly TRBD2 (6 bases). Germline V gives CDR1 SGHDN, CDR2 FVKESK. The CDR3 covers 15 residues. Trimming left V 5 bases short and J 7 bases short, with 20 bases between. The CDR3 sequence is CASSSAGLPGGTQYF. The DNA for the CDR3 is TGTGCCAGCAGCTCCGCTGGACTGCCCGGGGGGACCCAGTACTTC.

This chain connects TRBV28 to TRBJ1-1; the D gene is possibly TRBD1 (6 bases). Trimming shortened V by 6 bases and J by 4 bases, and 12 bases separated the two germline ends. Looked up from germline, CDR1 is MDHEN and CDR2 is SYDVKM. The CDR3 totals 13 residues. CDR3 region: CASRPQGFTEAFF. CDR3 DNA: TGTGCCAGCAGACCACAGGGTTTCACTGAAGCTTTCTTT.

In its sample, this clonotype was seen a few times. As DNA, the CDR3 is TGTGCCAGCAGCCCCTATGGGGTGGATGCGCAAGAGACCCAGTACTTC. Encoded protein: CASSPYGVDAQETQYF. V usage is TRBV11-2 and J usage is TRBJ2-5; no clear D. Germline V gene data show CDR1 as SGHAT and CDR2 as FQNNGV. With 5 bases removed from V and 2 bases from J, the gap between germline ends came to 18 bases. This CDR3 region has 16 residues.

The chain recombines TRBV2 with TRBJ2-7; TRBD1 matches 12 bases. Trimming removed 6 bases from V and 2 bases from J; junction bases left unmatched: 8. The CDR3 extends over 16 amino acids. The V gene's germline CDR1 is SNHLY and CDR2 FYNNEI. The CDR3 loop is CASRVAGTGGPYEQYF. The CDR3 DNA reads TGTGCCAGCAGGGTTGCCGGGACAGGGGGCCCCTACGAGCAGTACTTC. The full variable domain, rest sourced from reference TRBV2 and TRBJ2-7, is EPEVTQTPSHQVTQMGQEVILRCVPISNHLYFYWYRQILGQKVEFLVSFYNNEISEKSEIFDDQFSVERPDGSNFTLKIRSTKLEDSAMYFCASRVAGTGGPYEQYFGPGTRLTVT.

This clonotype was seen a handful of times. The chain employs TRBV4-1 and TRBJ2-7, with 13 positions matching TRBD2. TRBJ2-1 matches the DNA end more closely, so the J call is doubtful. The germline gives CDR1 MGHRA, CDR2 YSYEKL. The CDR3 covers 18 residues. This CDR3 reads CASSPAPGTSGKGNEQFF. CDR3 nucleotide sequence: TGCGCCAGCAGCCCCGCACCTGGGACTAGCGGGAAAGGGAATGAGCAGTTCTTC.

This clonotype showed up just a few times. The J gene is TRBJ1-2, the V gene TRBV18; no firm D call. This CDR3 is built from 14 residues. Looked up from germline, CDR1 is KGHSH and CDR2 is LQKENI. Trimming stripped 5 bases from V and 5 bases from J, with 15 bases between. The CDR3 coding sequence is TGTGCCAGCTCATTGGGAGAAACGGCTTATGGCTACACCTTC. Its protein product is CASSLGETAYGYTF.

DNA of the CDR3: TGTGCCAGCATCTCAGGGGACGCCGGGGAGCTGTTTTTT. This codes for CASISGDAGELFF. The chain has TRBV7-9 and TRBJ2-2; D might be TRBD1 (6 bases). CDR3 length: 13 residues. V lost 7 bases, J lost 6 bases, and 12 bases lay in between. CDR1 and CDR2 (germline): SEHNR, FQNEAQ (reference sequence).

The chain couples TRBV7-9 to TRBJ2-1; 11 bases fit TRBD2. The CDR3 contains 19 residues. Losses at the gene ends were 5 bases for V and 0 bases for J; bases not matched to a gene: 12. The germline gives CDR1 SEHNR, CDR2 FQNEAQ (reference sequence). Here the CDR3 DNA reads TGTGCCAGCAGCCCCCTCTTTACTAGCGGGAGACCCTCCTACAATGAGCAGTTCTTC. The encoded protein is CASSPLFTSGRPSYNEQFF.

This clonotype was seen a few times. V and J are TRBV11-2 and TRBJ1-2; D gene unclear. The CDR3 sequence is 16 residues long. CDR1 and CDR2 from the germline V gene are SGHAT and FQNNGV. V gave up 5 bases and J gave up 3 bases, with 19 bases separating them. The CDR3 DNA follows: TGTGCCAGCAGCGCCGGCGTGGGAGATTCTTACTATGGCTACACCTTC. Translation: CASSAGVGDSYYGYTF.

This clonotype has a handful of counts. The chain links TRBV7-2 to TRBJ2-7, with D perhaps being TRBD1 or TRBD2 (5 bases each). Germline-derived CDR1 and CDR2 are SGHTA and FQGNSA. The CDR3 extends over 14 amino acids. V was shortened by 7 bases and J by 5 bases, with 18 bases between the two germline ends. CDR3 loop: CASKPPGPSHEQYF. CDR3 DNA: TGTGCCAGCAAGCCGCCGGGGCCGAGTCACGAGCAGTACTTC. The whole variable domain, remainder taken from reference TRBV7-2 and TRBJ2-7, is GAGVSQSPSNKVTEKGKDVELRCDPISGHTALYWYRQSLGQGLEFLIYFQGNSAPDKSGLPSDRFSAERTGGSVSTLTIQRTQQEDSAVYLCASKPPGPSHEQYFGPGTRLTVT.

This clonotype was detected only a few times. The V and J genes are TRBV29-1 and TRBJ2-3; D perhaps matches TRBD2 (6 bases). This CDR3 comprises 12 residues. The V and J ends lost 5 bases and 5 bases respectively, with 11 bases between them. Germline V CDR1 and CDR2: SQVTM, ANQGSEA. The CDR3 DNA reads TGCAGCGTTCAAGTCGGGGGAGATACGCAGTATTTT. Its protein is CSVQVGGDTQYF.

The genes are TRBV7-2 and TRBJ2-5; TRBD1 agrees at 8 bases. Germline assignment: CDR1 SGHTA and CDR2 FQGNSA. The CDR3 extends over 15 amino acids. V dropped 6 bases and J dropped 3; count of bases not matched to a gene: 9. CDR3 bases: TGTGCCAGCAGTCAATATCAGGGGGCAGAAGAGACCCAGTACTTC. Translation: CASSQYQGAEETQYF.

The chain links TRBV27 to TRBJ1-2; D is possibly TRBD1 (5 bases). Trimming removed 7 bases from V and 3 bases from J, with 18 bases in between. This CDR3 has 15 amino acids. The germline V gene has CDR1 MNHEY and CDR2 SMNVEV (reference sequence). The CDR3, as DNA: TGTGCCAGCACTCCCGAGCTCGGGGCCCACTATGGCTACACCTTC. Translation gives CASTPELGAHYGYTF.

In nucleotides, the CDR3 is TGTGCCAGCAGCCAAGGGACCGGGACAGGGGGTTCACCCCTCCACTTT. This sequence encodes CASSQGTGTGGSPLHF. This chain uses TRBV3-1 with TRBJ1-6; 11 nucleotides agree with TRBD1. This CDR3 region has 16 residues. V shed 1 base, J shed 9 bases, and the junction held 5 bases outside the gene matches. Germline CDR1 and CDR2: LGHDT and YNNKEL (reference sequence).

The table lists this clonotype with a few counts. This rearrangement joins TRBV25-1 to TRBJ1-4; 7 bases align to TRBD1. From germline, CDR1 is MGHDK and CDR2 SYGVNS. The CDR3 contains 14 residues. The junction had 4 bases not matched to a gene; V was cut back by 8 bases and J by 1 base. As DNA, the CDR3 is TGTGCCAGCGGGAGACAGGGAACTAATGAAAAACTGTTTTTT. This encodes CASGRQGTNEKLFF. Combining the CDR3 with reference TRBV25-1 and TRBJ1-4 gives the whole variable domain EADIYQTPRYLVIGTGKKITLECSQTMGHDKMYWYQQDPGMELHLIHYSYGVNSTEKGDLSSESTVSRIRTEHFPLTLESARPSHTSQYLCASGRQGTNEKLFFGSGTQLSVL.

This clonotype was counted a few times. This chain links TRBV7-9 with TRBJ2-5; 9 positions match TRBD1. The CDR3 is 16 residues long. CDR1 SEHNR and CDR2 FQNEAQ come from the germline V gene (reference sequence). With V trimmed by 5 bases and J by 5 bases, 12 bases remained unmatched. CDR3 sequence (DNA): TGTGCCAGCAGCAGACCACAGGGGGCCCAGGGGGAGACCCAGTACTTC. As protein: CASSRPQGAQGETQYF.

This clonotype turned up a few times. V is TRBV5-1 and J is TRBJ2-6; D gene uncertain. The germline V gene has CDR1 SGHRS and CDR2 YFSETQ. The CDR3 consists of 15 residues. V was shortened by 3 bases and J by 4 bases, with 11 bases between the two germline ends. The CDR3 DNA follows: TGCGCCAGCAGCTCTATCCTCTCCGGGGCCAACGTCCTGACTTTC. This translates into CASSSILSGANVLTF. Together with reference TRBV5-1 and TRBJ2-6, the CDR3 gives the full variable domain: KAGVTQTPRYLIKTRGQQVTLSCSPISGHRSVSWYQQTPGQGLQFLFEYFSETQRNKGNFPGRFSGRQFSNSRSEMNVSTLELGDSALYLCASSSILSGANVLTFGAGSRLTVL.

This clonotype was seen a handful of times. The chain couples TRBV4-1 to TRBJ1-1; tentatively, D is TRBD1 (5 bases). V gave up 1 base and J gave up 5 bases, with 17 bases separating them. The CDR3 sequence is 16 residues long. Germline V gene data show CDR1 as MGHRA and CDR2 as YSYEKL. The CDR3 loop is CASSQGVDWGPTEAFF. The DNA for the CDR3 is TGCGCCAGCAGCCAAGGCGTCGATTGGGGCCCAACTGAAGCTTTCTTT.

The chain recombines TRBV5-1 with TRBJ2-7; tentative D call: TRBD1 (6 bases). This CDR3 region has 17 residues. Germline V gene sequence: CDR1 SGHRS, CDR2 YFSETQ. V shed 4 bases and J shed 3 bases, with 23 bases lying between them. CDR3 sequence (DNA): TGCGCCAGCAGCACTGGTCCCTCGGGACACGGAGGCTACGAGCAGTACTTC. This encodes CASSTGPSGHGGYEQYF.